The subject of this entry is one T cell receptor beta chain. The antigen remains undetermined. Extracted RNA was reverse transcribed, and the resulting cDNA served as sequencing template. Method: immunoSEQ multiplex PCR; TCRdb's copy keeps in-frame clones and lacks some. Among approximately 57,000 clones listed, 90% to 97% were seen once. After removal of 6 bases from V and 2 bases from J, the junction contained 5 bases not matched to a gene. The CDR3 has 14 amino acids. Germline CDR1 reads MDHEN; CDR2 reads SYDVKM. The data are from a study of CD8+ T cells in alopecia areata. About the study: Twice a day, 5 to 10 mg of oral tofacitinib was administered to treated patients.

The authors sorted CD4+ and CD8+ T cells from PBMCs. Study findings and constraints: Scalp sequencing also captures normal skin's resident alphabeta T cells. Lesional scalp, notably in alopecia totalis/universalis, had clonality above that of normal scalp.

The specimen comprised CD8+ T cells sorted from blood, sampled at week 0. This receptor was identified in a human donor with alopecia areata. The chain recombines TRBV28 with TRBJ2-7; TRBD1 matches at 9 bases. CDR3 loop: CASSEGTGTYEQYF. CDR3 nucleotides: TGTGCCAGCAGCGAAGGGACAGGGACCTACGAGCAGTACTTC.